This T cell receptor beta chain was sequenced during a study of blood T cells in healthy people across ages (dated by TCRdb to between 2015 and 2017). Looking at the study overall: Template switching captured roughly one uniquely barcoded TCR beta cDNA molecule per two T cells in model experiments. Age-related changes in TCR beta repertoire diversity were measured in the study by deep sequencing normalized with unique cDNA molecular identifiers. The donors were divided into four age groups: young (average 16 years), middle-aged (about 39), aged (approximately 59) and long-lived (approximately 74). To avoid experimental bias, donors of different ages were distributed randomly across sequencing lanes. For two donors (one aged 18 to 30 and one aged 80 or older), the study analyzed two additional independent replicas of 1 million unique cDNA reads from the same blood draw. The paper as a whole reports these results and caveats: Estimates of total diversity from one million sequenced T cells were regarded as lower bounds and underestimates. Compared with the aged group, more naive CD4+ T cells, fewer expanded clones and increased TCR diversity were shown by the long-lived group, suggesting age selection. Because the CMV infection status of the donors was unknown, age-related changes in expanded clonotypes may potentially have been confounded. A strong correlation was found between observed TCR beta diversity and the percentage of naive T cells measured by flow cytometry. Because profiling used bulk unsorted PBMCs, naive and antigen-experienced compartments could not be compared conclusively. As age increased, observed TCR beta diversity per million T cells dropped in a roughly linear way, and a significant reduction was already evident by age 40.

This clonotype was counted between two and nine times. No antigen is known for it. Qualities for individual bases were not recorded, and no much larger clone is one base off. Libraries were constructed by 5' RACE. The sequencer was an Illumina HiSeq 2500. A second 7 to 11 cycle PCR used a sample-barcoded 5' primer and a J-beta primer mix. A unique molecular identifier was introduced onto each TCR beta cDNA molecule by a template-switch 5' adaptor carrying 12 random nucleotides. Each sample yielded at least 2.5 million CDR3-containing paired-end reads. First-strand cDNA was synthesized from all RNA with the Mint cDNA synthesis kit, primed by a TRBC-specific oligonucleotide. After uracil-DNA glycosylase treatment, a first 18-cycle PCR used universal primers M1SS and BC2_uni_R on all cDNA. Per the authors' processing: Each sample was normalized by randomly selecting 1 million high-quality reads, each carrying a distinct molecular identifier. Reads with shared molecular identifiers were discarded instead of being binned into consensus sequences. MiTCR, with a Q25 quality threshold and the strictest error-elimination algorithm, was used for CDR3 identification, clonotype clustering and error correction. A nonparametric unseen species model with Euler transformation was used to estimate lower-bound total TCR beta diversity. The public reads were reprocessed in TCRdb via fastp at Q25 and MiXCR, keeping in-frame beta chains. Each CDR3 protein gets just one entry, which takes the most common genes and DNA from the rows behind it. These V and J calls derive from TCRdb rather than the authors' analysis. The sample yields around 870,000 distinct CDR3 sequences; around 28% were counted once. The ten largest make up around a sixth of the sample.

Systemically healthy Caucasian individuals from Russia, 39 in total and aged about 6 to 95 years, were included as donors. Each donor gave about 11 milliliters of peripheral blood, drawn into EDTA-treated Vacutainer tubes. PBMCs were isolated by Ficoll-Paque density-gradient centrifugation, with at least 6.5 million obtained per sample. Total RNA, at least 5 micrograms per sample, was extracted from PBMCs with Trizol reagent. For every donor, an aliquot of PBMCs went through flow cytometry to measure the percentages of naive CD45RAhigh/CD27high T cells. Sequencing was done on a sample of blood. This TCR was recovered from a woman of 80 years or more in good health.

The CDR3 here reads CASSYNRGRNTEAFF. The nucleotide sequence is TGTGCCAGCAGCTATAACAGGGGGCGAAATACCGAAGCTTTCTTT. The chain is made from TRBV7-9 and TRBJ1-1; 9 central nucleotides agree with TRBD1. The CDR3, cysteine through phenylalanine, is 15 amino acids long. The kept DNA is CDR3 alone, 45 bases in frame from the first base. The germline V gene (reference sequence) provides CDR1 SEHNR and CDR2 FQNEAQ. Unmatched junction bases come to 11, with V trimmed by 4 bases and J by 8 bases.